This entry describes one T cell receptor beta chain. Its target is unknown. The data belong to a study of cytomegalovirus exposure and HLA in healthy donors. The wider study: About 83 million unique TCRs from HLA-typed donors made up an early data release.

Notes on the study in general: Using a false discovery rate of 0.05, a later analysis showed that 15,000 to 20,000 TCR beta sequences were associated with HLA alleles. Earlier results showed most TCR beta V segments being productive about 87% or about 30% of the time. Investigators reported 164 TCR beta chains as tied to cytomegalovirus.

PCR employed 60 Vbeta and 13 Jbeta primers. Assay: immunoSEQ multiplex PCR; the TCRdb copy retains only in-frame clones and omits some. Among about 120,000 clones listed, 70% to 85% were seen once. Germline CDR1 SGHTA, CDR2 FQGNSA. V was pared by 4 bases and J by 7 bases, with 22 bases between. The CDR3 length is 16 residues. The chain links TRBV7-2 to TRBJ1-1; D possibly corresponds to TRBD1 (5 bases). This TCR came from a woman in her forties or fifties in good health and CMV-seronegative. What was sequenced was PBMCs. CDR3 DNA sequence: TGTGCCAGCAGCTCCCCCGGGACTTGGTGGGACTTTGAAGCTTTCTTT. It encodes CASSSPGTWWDFEAFF.